These 18 T cell receptor beta chains were sequenced from one sample in a study of blood T cells in healthy people across ages. Primers used in a second PCR of about 6 to 11 cycles were a sample-barcoded 5' primer and a J-beta primer mix. TCRdb reprocessed the 5' RACE reads with MiXCR, giving one entry per CDR3 protein. The repertoire has around 1,500,000 distinct CDR3 sequences, 42% of them found once; the top ten carry under 8%. The sample consisted of blood. The source of these receptors is a woman aged 18-30 years in good health.

The J gene is TRBJ2-1, the V gene TRBV27; TRBD2 matches 16 bases. V lost 3 bases to trimming and J lost 9 bases; unmatched junction nucleotides: 11. In germline, CDR1 is MNHEY, CDR2 SMNVEV (reference sequence). The length of the CDR3 is 18 residues. The CDR3 protein is CASSLNPGLAGGPGEQFF. CDR3 sequence (DNA): TGTGCCAGCAGTTTGAATCCGGGACTAGCGGGAGGGCCGGGTGAGCAGTTCTTC.

This clonotype was observed a few times. The chain links TRBV6-5 to TRBJ1-4; 7 bases fit TRBD1. Germline V lookup: CDR1 MNHEY, CDR2 SVGAGI. The CDR3 is 19 amino acids. Trimming cost V 6 bases and J 7 bases; bases outside gene matches: 23. The CDR3 region is CASSHSGLTGQMFGEKLFF. CDR3 sequence (DNA): TGTGCCAGCAGCCACTCGGGACTGACAGGGCAGATGTTCGGTGAAAAACTGTTTTTT.

V gene TRBV30 combines with J gene TRBJ2-7; 8 bases fit TRBD2. Unmatched junction bases numbered 10, after V lost 8 bases and J lost 1 base. The CDR3 sequence is 14 residues long. Germline V gene data show CDR1 as GTSNPN and CDR2 as SVGIG (reference sequence). The CDR3 DNA follows: TGTGCCGGGACTAGTTTGGGGGGATCCTACGAGCAGTACTTC. As protein: CAGTSLGGSYEQYF.

This chain's CDR3 is CASSPPGPNTEAFF. Here the CDR3 DNA reads TGTGCCAGCAGCCCACCGGGGCCGAACACTGAAGCTTTCTTT. V gene TRBV7-2 combines with J gene TRBJ1-1; TRBD1 is a possible D gene (5 bases). CDR1 and CDR2 from the germline V gene are SGHTA and FQGNSA. The ends were cut back, 5 bases at V and 1 base at J, with 11 bases in the middle. This CDR3 comprises 14 residues.

The V and J genes are TRBV6-6 and TRBJ1-4, with a tentative D call TRBD1 (6 bases). V was trimmed by 5 bases and J by 8 bases, leaving 12 bases between them. Germline CDR1 MNHNY, CDR2 SVGAGI (reference sequence). This CDR3 comprises 13 residues. The CDR3 DNA is TGTGCCAGCAGTAAACAGGGTGTAGAAAAACTGTTTTTT. It yields the protein CASSKQGVEKLFF.

This clonotype was recorded a few times. V gene TRBV7-2 combines with J gene TRBJ1-6; no clear D gene. Germline assignment: CDR1 SGHTA and CDR2 FQGNSA. The CDR3 consists of 17 residues. Trimming left V 5 bases short and J 7 bases short, with 21 bases between. The CDR3 coding sequence is TGTGCCAGCAGCCCGGAGGGCAGCCCGAGGAGCAATTCACCCCTCCACTTT. Residues: CASSPEGSPRSNSPLHF.

This clonotype was seen more than once but under ten times. This chain connects TRBV10-3 to TRBJ1-1; weak D call: TRBD1 (6 bases). Germline CDR1 reads ENHRY; CDR2 reads SYGVKD. The germline V and J ends were trimmed by 4 bases and 3 bases, with 12 bases remaining between them. CDR3 length: 14 amino acids. The CDR3 protein is CAISGGTPYTEAFF. The CDR3 DNA reads TGTGCCATCAGTGGGGGGACACCCTACACTGAAGCTTTCTTT.

The rearrangement uses TRBV20-1 and TRBJ2-5; D uncertain. The germline V gene has CDR1 DFQATT and CDR2 SNEGSKA (reference sequence). Trimming pared 3 bases from V and 2 bases from J, leaving 7 bases between. CDR3 length: 12 residues. The CDR3 DNA reads TGCAGTGCTAGGTATAGGCAAGAGACCCAGTACTTC. It translates to CSARYRQETQYF.

The chain recombines TRBV9 with TRBJ2-1; D unclear. From germline, CDR1 is SGDLS and CDR2 YYNGEE. The CDR3 spans 13 residues. Trimming cost V 1 base and J 2 bases, with 4 bases left between them. CDR3 DNA sequence: TGTGCCAGCAGCGTACTGGCCTACAATGAGCAGTTCTTC. Its protein product is CASSVLAYNEQFF.

There are many counts of this clonotype. The V and J genes are TRBV10-3 and TRBJ1-6; 8 bases are a match to TRBD1. Germline lookup yields CDR1 ENHRY and CDR2 SYGVKD. J was trimmed by 2 bases and V by 4 bases; bases with no gene match: 4. The CDR3 sequence is 16 residues long. The CDR3 DNA sequence: TGTGCCATCAGTGGGACAGGGCCAACCTATAATTCACCCCTCCACTTT. Its protein product is CAISGTGPTYNSPLHF.

The gene calls are TRBV20-1 and TRBJ1-5; tentatively, D is TRBD1 (6 bases). V lost 4 bases, J lost 5 bases, and 9 bases lay in between. The germline gives CDR1 DFQATT, CDR2 SNEGSKA (reference sequence). This CDR3 spans 12 amino acids. The CDR3 here is CSAKGGYQPQHF. The CDR3 DNA follows: TGCAGTGCTAAAGGGGGTTATCAGCCCCAGCATTTT.

This chain uses TRBV9 with TRBJ2-3, with TRBD1 matching 10 bases. V trimming: 4 bases; J trimming: 2 bases; junction bases outside the gene matches: 10. The CDR3 spans 17 residues. Per germline, CDR1 SGDLS and CDR2 YYNGEE. Here the CDR3 reads CASSPRTGGFNTDTQYF. Written as DNA, the CDR3 is TGTGCCAGCAGCCCCAGGACAGGGGGTTTCAACACAGATACGCAGTATTTT.

The chain joins TRBV6-8 to TRBJ1-6; no clear D gene. Germline loops: CDR1 MNHGY, CDR2 SAAAGT. Trimming removed 8 bases from V and 6 bases from J, with 14 bases in between. This CDR3 spans 14 amino acids. The CDR3 coding sequence is TGTGCCAGCCCGGTGACCTTTGCTAATTCACCCCTCCACTTT. Translation gives CASPVTFANSPLHF.

V gene TRBV20-1 combines with J gene TRBJ2-7; 8 positions match TRBD2. Germline values: CDR1 DFQATT, CDR2 SNEGSKA (reference sequence). The CDR3 contains 20 residues. The V segment lost 5 bases and the J segment 7 bases; nucleotides outside the gene matches: 31. CDR3 sequence reads: CSAGELPGLEGHQSSNEQYF. The CDR3, as DNA: TGCAGTGCTGGGGAATTACCGGGACTAGAGGGCCACCAGTCCTCCAATGAGCAGTACTTC.

The chain joins TRBV25-1 to TRBJ2-1, with TRBD2 identical over 8 bases. The DNA end is more similar to TRBJ2-7, so the J call may be wrong. The V gene's germline CDR1 is MGHDK and CDR2 SYGVNS. This CDR3 has 14 amino acids. The CDR3 reads CASSRGLAYNEQYF. The CDR3 region has the DNA TGTGCCAGCAGTCGCGGACTAGCCTACAATGAGCAGTACTTC.

This rearrangement joins TRBV20-1 to TRBJ2-1; 10 bases are a match to TRBD2. This CDR3 is built from 15 residues. Germline V gene sequence: CDR1 DFQATT, CDR2 SNEGSKA (reference sequence). J gave up 7 bases and V 0 bases, and 6 bases lay outside the gene matches. The CDR3 here is CSARDAEREGNEQFF. CDR3 in DNA: TGCAGTGCTAGAGATGCAGAGCGGGAGGGTAATGAGCAGTTCTTC.

The V gene is TRBV12-3 or TRBV12-4, the J gene TRBJ2-7; TRBD1 matches 9 bases. V dropped 3 bases and J dropped 3; count of bases not matched to a gene: 3. The CDR3 is made up of 14 amino acids. The CDR3 DNA reads TGTGCCAGCAGTTTCCGGACAGGGGTCTACGAGCAGTACTTC. Amino acids: CASSFRTGVYEQYF.

This clonotype turned up a few times. This chain uses TRBV13 with TRBJ2-3; either TRBD1 or TRBD2 may supply D (5 bases each). The CDR3 sequence is 12 residues long. CDR1 is PRHDT and CDR2 is FYEKMQ in the germline V gene (reference sequence). V was trimmed by 5 bases and J by 9 bases, leaving 12 bases between them. In nucleotides, the CDR3 is TGTGCCAGCAGCCCGCTTTGGGGGACGCAGTATTTT. Protein: CASSPLWGTQYF. Full variable domain (missing parts from reference TRBV13 and TRBJ2-3): AAGVIQSPRHLIKEKRETATLKCYPIPRHDTVYWYQQGPGQDPQFLISFYEKMQSDKGSIPDRFSAQQFSDYHSELNMSSLELGDSALYFCASSPLWGTQYFGPGTRLTVL.